The rows below give T cell receptor beta chains drawn from one sample of a study of blood T cells in healthy people across ages. TCRdb re-called the 5' RACE reads with MiXCR, one entry per CDR3 protein. The sample lists around 990,000 distinct CDR3 sequences, approximately 26% occurring once. These same records also appear under a second study, on T cells of mothers and their children.

The specimen sequenced was blood. These receptors came from a girl aged 2 to 9 in good health. Each CDR3 is given with its conserved first and last residue. D genes are given only for firm matches. Clone size is stated in some rows and not others, as once, few, many or a class when expanded.

d_gene,abundance,j_gene,v_gene,CDR3aa,CDR3nt
TRBD1,few,TRBJ1-2,TRBV20-1,CSALDRDLYGYTF,TGCAGTGCTCTAGACAGGGACCTCTATGGCTACACCTTC
TRBD1,few,TRBJ1-2,TRBV29-1,CSVVDRDRGYTF,TGCAGCGTTGTCGACAGGGACAGGGGCTACACCTTC
TRBD1,.,TRBJ1-2,TRBV5-1,CASSWATGNFYGYTF,TGCGCCAGCAGCTGGGCGACAGGGAACTTTTATGGCTACACCTTC
.,few,TRBJ2-1,TRBV4-1,CASSQVSQEGGEQFF,TGCGCCAGCAGCCAAGTCTCACAAGAGGGTGGCGAGCAGTTCTTC
.,.,TRBJ1-3,TRBV5-6,CASSLDTEDTIYF,TGTGCCAGCAGCTTGGATACGGAGGACACCATATATTTT
TRBD1,.,TRBJ2-7,TRBV4-3,CASSRNLGTEAYEQYF,TGCGCCAGCAGCCGAAATCTCGGGACAGAAGCCTACGAGCAGTACTTC
.,.,TRBJ1-4,TRBV2,CASSEALAGQNEKLFF,TGTGCCAGCAGTGAAGCGCTTGCGGGGCAGAATGAAAAACTGTTTTTT
TRBD2,few,TRBJ2-3,TRBV4-2,CASSQELRGGTTDTQYF,TGTGCCAGCAGCCAAGAGTTGCGGGGGGGTACCACAGATACGCAGTATTTT
TRBD1,few,TRBJ1-3,TRBV28,CASSLLQGRGNTIYF,TGTGCCAGCAGTTTATTACAGGGGAGAGGAAACACCATATATTTT
.,.,TRBJ2-7,TRBV29-1,CSIVVSYEQYF,TGCAGCATTGTAGTCTCCTACGAGCAGTACTTC
.,few,TRBJ2-2,TRBV29-1,CSVPKMNTGELFF,TGCAGCGTTCCTAAGATGAACACCGGGGAGCTGTTTTTT
.,many,TRBJ1-1,TRBV7-3,CASSPTGQSNTEAFF,TGTGCCAGCAGCCCCACCGGACAGTCCAACACTGAAGCTTTCTTT
.,few,TRBJ2-5,TRBV5-1,CASSLGPPGETQYF,TGCGCCAGCAGCTTGGGACCGCCTGGGGAGACCCAGTACTTC
.,few,TRBJ1-2,TRBV5-4,CASTPFRGIGDYGYTF,TGTGCCAGCACCCCGTTTCGCGGGATAGGGGACTATGGCTACACCTTC
.,.,TRBJ2-6,TRBV7-2,CASSLVLQLVWANVLTF,TGTGCCAGCAGCTTAGTCCTACAGCTCGTCTGGGCCAACGTCCTGACTTTC
TRBD2,.,TRBJ2-7,TRBV5-1,CASSFLSGRVYEQYF,TGTGCCAGCAGCTTCCTCAGCGGGAGGGTCTACGAGCAGTACTTC
.,.,TRBJ2-5,TRBV10-3,CAISERDSQYF,TGTGCCATCAGTGAGAGGGACTCCCAGTACTTC
.,few,TRBJ2-7,TRBV2,CASSEEGIRGFYYYEQYF,TGTGCCAGCAGTGAAGAGGGGATTAGAGGGTTCTACTACTATGAGCAGTACTTC
.,few,TRBJ2-1,TRBV29-1,CSVNGLLNNEQFF,TGCAGCGTTAACGGCCTACTAAACAATGAGCAGTTCTTC
TRBD2,few,TRBJ2-1,TRBV12-5,CASGLGLAGDEQFF,TGTGCTAGTGGTTTGGGACTAGCGGGGGATGAGCAGTTCTTC
TRBD2,.,TRBJ2-3,TRBV3-1,CASSLRGPAGGTDTQYF,TGTGCCAGCAGCCTAAGAGGGCCAGCGGGGGGGACAGATACGCAGTATTTT
TRBD2,.,TRBJ2-6,TRBV4-3,CASSQTGGVSYSGANVLTF,TGCGCCAGCAGCCAAACTGGGGGGGTGTCCTACTCTGGGGCCAACGTCCTGACTTTC
.,few,TRBJ2-7,TRBV5-1,CASSLKLEQYF,TGCGCCAGCAGCTTGAAACTCGAGCAGTACTTC
.,.,TRBJ2-7,TRBV4-2,CASSQYTGSSYEQYF,TGTGCCAGCAGCCAATATACAGGGAGCTCCTACGAGCAGTACTTC
.,few,TRBJ2-3,TRBV29-1,CSVDAGTSTDTQYF,TGCAGCGTTGATGCGGGGACTAGCACAGATACGCAGTATTTT
.,.,TRBJ2-5,TRBV6-5,CASSSLANYQETQYF,TGTGCCAGCAGTAGCCTAGCGAATTACCAAGAGACCCAGTACTTC
TRBD1,few,TRBJ1-2,TRBV20-1,CSAQTGSVQGYTF,TGCAGTGCTCAGACAGGGTCAGTGCAGGGCTACACCTTC
.,.,TRBJ2-7,TRBV19,CASSNLPGDEQYF,TGTGCCAGTAGCAACCTTCCCGGGGACGAGCAGTACTTC
TRBD2,few,TRBJ2-7,TRBV29-1,CSVYGLAGVGYEQYF,TGCAGCGTCTATGGACTAGCGGGAGTTGGCTACGAGCAGTACTTC
.,.,TRBJ2-1,TRBV20-1,CSAGDAAYNEQFF,TGCAGTGCTGGAGATGCGGCCTACAATGAGCAGTTCTTC
.,.,TRBJ1-1,TRBV11-2,CASSPKLMTETTEAFF,TGTGCCAGCAGCCCAAAATTGATGACAGAAACCACTGAAGCTTTCTTT
.,few,TRBJ1-2,TRBV4-2,CASSQAARANYGYTF,TGTGCCAGCAGCCAAGCGGCCCGAGCAAACTATGGCTACACCTTC
.,few,TRBJ2-5,TRBV5-1,CASSLGSSGIQETQYF,TGCGCCAGCAGCTTGGGTAGTTCCGGGATTCAAGAGACCCAGTACTTC
.,.,TRBJ2-1,TRBV20-1,CSARTGTTFGNEQFF,TGCAGTGCTAGGACAGGTACCACTTTTGGCAATGAGCAGTTCTTC
.,.,TRBJ2-1,TRBV29-1,CSVGSAALYNEQFF,TGCAGCGTGGGCTCGGCGGCTTTGTACAATGAGCAGTTCTTC
.,few,TRBJ2-4,TRBV20-1,CSAREQGGNIQYF,TGCAGTGCTAGAGAACAGGGAGGAAACATTCAGTACTTC
.,few,TRBJ2-7,TRBV10-3,CAIGDRSYEQYF,TGTGCCATCGGGGACCGATCCTACGAGCAGTACTTC
TRBD1,.,TRBJ1-2,TRBV5-4,CASSLAPGQGWRGYTF,TGTGCCAGCAGCTTGGCCCCGGGACAGGGATGGAGGGGCTACACCTTC
.,few,TRBJ2-3,TRBV6-5,CASSTGGPDTQYF,TGTGCCAGCAGTACCGGGGGGCCGGATACGCAGTATTTT
TRBD1,few,TRBJ1-6,TRBV7-9,CASGPRDRINSPLHF,TGTGCCAGCGGACCCCGGGACAGGATTAATTCACCCCTCCACTTT
.,once,TRBJ2-7,TRBV6-1,CASSEVAGVYEQYF,TGTGCCAGCAGTGAAGTCGCCGGGGTCTACGAGCAGTACTTC
.,few,TRBJ2-7,TRBV6-1,CASSDDGLEQYF,TGTGCCAGCAGTGATGATGGACTCGAGCAGTACTTC
.,few,TRBJ1-2,TRBV7-2,CASSSHNGYTF,TGTGCCAGCAGCTCCCACAATGGCTACACCTTC
TRBD1,.,TRBJ2-5,TRBV29-1,CGANTGEETQYF,TGCGGCGCAAATACAGGGGAGGAGACCCAGTACTTC
.,few,TRBJ2-2,TRBV29-1,CSVEGLATTGELFF,TGCAGCGTTGAAGGGCTTGCAACAACCGGGGAGCTGTTTTTT
.,few,TRBJ1-4,TRBV7-9,CASSLSTGGDPNEKLFF,TGTGCCAGCAGCTTATCGACAGGAGGGGACCCGAATGAAAAACTGTTTTTT
.,.,TRBJ2-7,TRBV27,CASSLGASSSYEQYF,TGTGCCAGCAGTTTAGGGGCCAGCAGCTCCTACGAGCAGTACTTC
TRBD1,.,TRBJ2-4,TRBV29-1,CSVGTGEAKNIQYF,TGCAGCGTCGGGACAGGAGAAGCCAAAAACATTCAGTACTTC
.,.,TRBJ2-6,TRBV9,CASSVGPGHGANVLTF,TGTGCCAGCAGCGTAGGCCCGGGGCACGGGGCCAACGTCCTGACTTTC
.,.,TRBJ1-4,TRBV29-1,CSVPSKEGEKLFF,TGCAGCGTTCCATCTAAAGAGGGTGAAAAACTGTTTTTT
.,.,TRBJ1-4,TRBV28,CASSPVVNREKLFF,TGTGCCAGCAGTCCAGTGGTGAATCGTGAAAAACTGTTTTTT
.,.,TRBJ2-7,TRBV3-1,CASRQTGLNEQYF,TGTGCCAGCAGGCAAACAGGGCTCAACGAGCAGTACTTC
.,few,TRBJ1-2,TRBV7-2,CASSLGTLGTYGYTF,TGTGCCAGCAGCTTAGGGACGCTCGGGACCTATGGCTACACCTTC
.,.,TRBJ1-5,TRBV6-2/TRBV6-3,CASSYSRGQPQHF,TGTGCCAGCAGTTACAGCAGAGGTCAGCCCCAGCATTTT
TRBD2,.,TRBJ2-7,TRBV12-3/TRBV12-4,CASSPWDSGGIGEQYF,TGTGCCAGCAGTCCCTGGGATAGCGGGGGGATAGGCGAGCAGTACTTC
TRBD2,.,TRBJ2-1,TRBV7-9,CASSLMSSGNPYNEQFF,TGTGCCAGCAGCTTAATGTCTAGCGGGAACCCCTACAATGAGCAGTTCTTC
.,.,TRBJ2-4,TRBV5-1,CASTRDVQYF,TGCGCCAGCACCAGGGACGTTCAGTACTTC
TRBD2,few,TRBJ2-1,TRBV28,CASSTRLAGALGGLADEQFF,TGTGCCAGCAGTACGCGACTAGCGGGAGCCCTGGGGGGGTTGGCGGATGAGCAGTTCTTC
.,.,TRBJ2-2,TRBV5-6,CASSFHSTGELFF,TGTGCCAGCAGCTTTCATTCAACCGGGGAGCTGTTTTTT
.,.,TRBJ2-5,TRBV27,CASSLYGAPGWETQYF,TGTGCCAGCAGTTTATACGGGGCCCCGGGGTGGGAGACCCAGTACTTC